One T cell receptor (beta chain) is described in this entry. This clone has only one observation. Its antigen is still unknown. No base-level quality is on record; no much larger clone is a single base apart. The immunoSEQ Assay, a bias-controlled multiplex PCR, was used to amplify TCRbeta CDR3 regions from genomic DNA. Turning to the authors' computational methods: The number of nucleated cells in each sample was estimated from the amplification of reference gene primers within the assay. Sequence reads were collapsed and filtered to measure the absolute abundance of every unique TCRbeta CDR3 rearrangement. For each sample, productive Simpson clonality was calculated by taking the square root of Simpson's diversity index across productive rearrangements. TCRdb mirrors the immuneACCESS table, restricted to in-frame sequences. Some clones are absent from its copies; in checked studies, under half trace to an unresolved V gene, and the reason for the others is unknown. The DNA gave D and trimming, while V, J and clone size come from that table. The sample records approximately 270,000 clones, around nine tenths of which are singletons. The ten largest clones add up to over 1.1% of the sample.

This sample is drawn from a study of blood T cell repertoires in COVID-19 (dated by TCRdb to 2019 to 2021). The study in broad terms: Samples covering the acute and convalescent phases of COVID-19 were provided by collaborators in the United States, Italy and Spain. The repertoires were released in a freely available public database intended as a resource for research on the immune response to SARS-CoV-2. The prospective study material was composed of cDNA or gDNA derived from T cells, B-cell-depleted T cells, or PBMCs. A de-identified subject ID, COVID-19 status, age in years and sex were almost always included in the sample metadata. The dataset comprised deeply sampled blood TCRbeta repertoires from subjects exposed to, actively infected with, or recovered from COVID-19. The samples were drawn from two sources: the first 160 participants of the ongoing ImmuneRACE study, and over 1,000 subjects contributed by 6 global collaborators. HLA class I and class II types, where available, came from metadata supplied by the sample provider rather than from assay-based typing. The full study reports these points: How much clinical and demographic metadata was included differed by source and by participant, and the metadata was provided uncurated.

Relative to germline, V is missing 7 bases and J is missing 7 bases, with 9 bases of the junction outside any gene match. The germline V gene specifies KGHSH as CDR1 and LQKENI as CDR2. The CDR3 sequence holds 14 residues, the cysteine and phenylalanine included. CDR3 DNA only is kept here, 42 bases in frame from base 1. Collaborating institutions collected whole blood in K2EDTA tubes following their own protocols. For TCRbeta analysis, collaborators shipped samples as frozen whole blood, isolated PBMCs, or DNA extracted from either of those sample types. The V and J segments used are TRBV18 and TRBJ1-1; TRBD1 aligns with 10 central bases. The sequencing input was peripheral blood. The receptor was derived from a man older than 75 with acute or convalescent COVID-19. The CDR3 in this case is CASCQTGTGDEAFF. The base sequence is TGTGCCAGCTGCCAGACCGGGACAGGGGATGAAGCTTTCTTT.